These T cell receptor beta chains were read from a single sample in a study of T cell repertoires in cytomegalovirus infection. TCRdb re-derived calls from the reads in MiXCR, one entry per CDR3 protein. The profile covers some 99,000 distinct CDR3 sequences, with about 30% appearing a single time and roughly 81% taken by the ten largest. Their cognate antigens are unknown. This specimen was CD8+ T cells from cultured PBMCs, taken from culture after CMV antigen stimulation. The receptors were gathered from a human donor in good health (CMV status not recorded). Some clones in this sample may be carry-over from other donors' samples. CDR3s include the opening cysteine and the closing phenylalanine or tryptophan. D genes are given only for firm matches. For some rows the clone size is stated as once, few or many, or as a class when expanded; others skip it.

CDR3: CASSRRAGVKGSGGPLDEQFF
DNA: TGTGCCAGCAGCCGCCGGGCGGGGGTGAAAGGTAGCGGGGGTCCCTTGGATGAGCAGTTCTTC
D: TRBD2
J: TRBJ2-1
V: TRBV7-6
size: many

CDR3: CASGTGEGSNQPQHF
DNA: TGTGCCAGCGGAACAGGGGAAGGAAGCAATCAGCCCCAGCATTTT
D: TRBD1
J: TRBJ1-5
V: TRBV28
size: many

CDR3: CSAKIPGQGEETQYF
DNA: TGCAGTGCTAAAATTCCGGGACAGGGAGAAGAGACCCAGTACTTC
D: TRBD1
J: TRBJ2-5
V: TRBV20-1
size: few

CDR3: CASSSRSYEQFF
DNA: TGTGCCAGCAGCTCCAGGTCTTATGAGCAGTTCTTC
D: NA
J: TRBJ2-1
V: TRBV7-9
size: NA

CDR3: CASSVDFGYNEQFF
DNA: TGTGCCAGCAGTGTGGACTTTGGCTACAATGAGCAGTTCTTC
D: NA
J: TRBJ2-1
V: TRBV2
size: few

CDR3: CASSIILGTEAFF
DNA: TGTGCCAGCAGCATCATACTGGGCACTGAAGCTTTCTTT
D: NA
J: TRBJ1-1
V: TRBV11-3
size: few

CDR3: CASSPIPGTGELFF
DNA: TGTGCCAGCAGCCCTATCCCGGGGACCGGGGAGCTGTTTTTT
D: NA
J: TRBJ2-2
V: TRBV6-1
size: few

CDR3: CASSLTSGGPNTGELFF
DNA: TGTGCCAGCAGCTTGACTAGCGGGGGGCCGAACACCGGGGAGCTGTTTTTT
D: TRBD2
J: TRBJ2-2
V: TRBV11-3
size: NA

CDR3: CASSLAGGRRGETQYF
DNA: TGTGCCAGCAGCTTAGCGGGCGGGAGGAGGGGAGAGACCCAGTACTTC
D: TRBD2
J: TRBJ2-5
V: TRBV7-6
size: NA

CDR3: CASSLEPGRLNTEAFF
DNA: TGTGCCAGCAGCTTGGAACCGGGGCGTTTGAACACTGAAGCTTTCTTT
D: NA
J: TRBJ1-1
V: TRBV5-5
size: NA

CDR3: CASSQLGYGYTF
DNA: TGCGCCAGCAGCCAACTGGGGTATGGCTACACCTTC
D: NA
J: TRBJ1-2
V: TRBV4-1
size: NA

CDR3: CASSWVGGGYEQYF
DNA: TGTGCCAGCAGCTGGGTGGGAGGGGGCTACGAGCAGTACTTC
D: NA
J: TRBJ2-7
V: TRBV5-5
size: NA

CDR3: CSARDGGTGHSPLHF
DNA: TGCAGTGCTAGAGATGGAGGGACAGGCCATTCACCCCTCCACTTT
D: TRBD1
J: TRBJ1-6
V: TRBV20-1
size: NA

CDR3: CASSKHLRTGEAAAFF
DNA: TGTGCCAGCAGTAAACACCTCCGGACAGGGGAGGCCGCAGCTTTCTTT
D: TRBD1
J: TRBJ1-1
V: TRBV6-1
size: few

CDR3: CASSFGGVDNEQFF
DNA: TGTGCCAGCAGTTTCGGCGGGGTCGACAATGAGCAGTTCTTC
D: NA
J: TRBJ2-1
V: TRBV27
size: many

CDR3: CASSLGTGIGELFF
DNA: TGTGCCAGCAGTCTAGGGACAGGGATCGGGGAGCTGTTTTTT
D: TRBD1
J: TRBJ2-2
V: TRBV28
size: NA

CDR3: CASSASGGRVTDTQYF
DNA: TGTGCCAGCAGTGCCAGTGGGGGACGGGTCACAGATACGCAGTATTTT
D: NA
J: TRBJ2-3
V: TRBV6-6
size: once

CDR3: CASSLVLATNEKLFF
DNA: TGTGCCAGCAGCTTAGTATTAGCAACTAATGAAAAACTGTTTTTT
D: NA
J: TRBJ1-4
V: TRBV7-2
size: few

CDR3: CASSLQGWGGTQYF
DNA: TGTGCCAGCAGTTTACAGGGGTGGGGCGGGACCCAGTACTTC
D: NA
J: TRBJ2-5
V: TRBV27
size: once

CDR3: CASRLAGGEQETQYF
DNA: TGTGCCAGCAGGCTAGCGGGGGGAGAGCAAGAGACCCAGTACTTC
D: TRBD2
J: TRBJ2-5
V: TRBV6-5
size: NA

CDR3: CASSMVGADTEAFF
DNA: TGTGCCAGTAGTATGGTGGGGGCCGACACTGAAGCTTTCTTT
D: NA
J: TRBJ1-1
V: TRBV19
size: NA

CDR3: CSVEDLYRDSDGYTF
DNA: TGCAGCGTTGAAGATCTTTATAGGGACTCAGATGGCTACACCTTC
D: NA
J: TRBJ1-2
V: TRBV29-1
size: NA

CDR3: CASSYSGWGPDDYNEQFF
DNA: TGTGCCAGCAGTTACTCGGGTTGGGGGCCCGACGATTACAATGAGCAGTTCTTC
D: NA
J: TRBJ2-1
V: TRBV6-5
size: few

CDR3: CASTPWGGGDSPLHF
DNA: TGTGCCAGCACACCCTGGGGAGGGGGCGATTCACCCCTCCACTTT
D: TRBD1
J: TRBJ1-6
V: TRBV28
size: NA

CDR3: CASSPTGGYETQYF
DNA: TGTGCCAGCAGTCCGACAGGGGGCTATGAGACCCAGTACTTC
D: TRBD1
J: TRBJ2-5
V: TRBV12-3/TRBV12-4
size: few

CDR3: CASSPRGSNEKLFF
DNA: TGTGCCAGCAGTCCCCGGGGATCTAATGAAAAACTGTTTTTT
D: NA
J: TRBJ1-4
V: TRBV7-6
size: few

CDR3: CASSEASRRRNSPLHF
DNA: TGTGCCAGCAGTGAAGCGTCGAGACGGAGAAATTCACCCCTCCACTTT
D: NA
J: TRBJ1-6
V: TRBV2
size: NA

CDR3: CASSSSSGAFEQYF
DNA: TGTGCCAGCAGCTCCTCTAGCGGGGCGTTCGAGCAGTACTTC
D: TRBD2
J: TRBJ2-7
V: TRBV6-5
size: NA

CDR3: CASNLDWTYEQYF
DNA: TGTGCCAGCAACCTGGACTGGACCTACGAGCAGTACTTC
D: NA
J: TRBJ2-7
V: TRBV2
size: NA

CDR3: CASSQGGFGTGELFF
DNA: TGCGCCAGCAGCCAAGGAGGTTTCGGCACCGGGGAGCTGTTTTTT
D: NA
J: TRBJ2-2
V: TRBV4-1
size: NA

CDR3: CASTLQASSTEAFF
DNA: TGTGCCAGCACCCTACAGGCCTCGAGCACTGAAGCTTTCTTT
D: NA
J: TRBJ1-1
V: TRBV2
size: few

CDR3: CASSLTENTEAFF
DNA: TGTGCCAGCAGTTTAACAGAGAACACTGAAGCTTTCTTT
D: NA
J: TRBJ1-1
V: TRBV28
size: NA

CDR3: CASSAGHVGTLHF
DNA: TGTGCCAGCAGCGCGGGACACGTAGGGACCCTCCACTTT
D: NA
J: TRBJ1-6
V: TRBV5-6
size: many

CDR3: CASSFSAGELFF
DNA: TGTGCCAGCAGTTTCTCCGCCGGGGAGCTGTTTTTT
D: NA
J: TRBJ2-2
V: TRBV27
size: NA

CDR3: CASSESETLGAYGYTF
DNA: TGCGCCAGCAGTGAGTCGGAGACACTTGGGGCCTATGGCTACACCTTC
D: NA
J: TRBJ1-2
V: TRBV10-2
size: NA

CDR3: CASSQVVPWGQETQYF
DNA: TGCGCCAGCAGTCAAGTAGTCCCTTGGGGCCAAGAGACCCAGTACTTC
D: NA
J: TRBJ2-5
V: TRBV23-1
size: NA

CDR3: CATGTSWDEQYF
DNA: TGTGCCACCGGGACCTCTTGGGACGAGCAGTACTTC
D: NA
J: TRBJ2-7
V: TRBV15
size: NA

CDR3: CASSLRPYYEQYF
DNA: TGCGCCAGCAGCCTCCGGCCTTACTACGAGCAGTACTTC
D: NA
J: TRBJ2-7
V: TRBV4-1
size: few

CDR3: CASSEGLNTEAFF
DNA: TGTGCCAGCAGCGAGGGGTTGAACACTGAAGCTTTCTTT
D: NA
J: TRBJ1-1
V: TRBV9
size: NA

CDR3: CASSFLGRDYEQYF
DNA: TGTGCCAGCAGTTTCCTCGGGCGGGACTACGAGCAGTACTTC
D: NA
J: TRBJ2-7
V: TRBV12-3/TRBV12-4
size: NA

CDR3: CASSWLAGSTDTQYF
DNA: TGTGCCAGCAGTTGGCTGGCGGGGAGCACAGATACGCAGTATTTT
D: NA
J: TRBJ2-3
V: TRBV6-6
size: many